The T cell receptor beta chain under discussion was sequenced for a study of T cells in Graves' hyperthyroidism and ophthalmopathy. Researchers took RNA transcripts and amplified the TCR beta CDR3 regions from them. Researchers ran a first-round RT-PCR on the TCR CDR3 using the HTBI primer set. One entry per CDR3 protein results from TCRdb running MiXCR on the multiplex PCR reads. The sample contains under 350,000 distinct CDR3 sequences, about an eighth of which appear only once. This clonotype has at least ten counts. Germline CDR1 and CDR2: SGHRS and YFSETQ. V dropped 0 bases and J dropped 3 bases, with 9 bases sitting between them. The CDR3 length is 14 residues.

This clonotype was sampled from a woman in her twenties or thirties with Graves' hyperthyroidism that later progressed to Graves' ophthalmopathy. Specimen: blood. This chain connects TRBV5-1 to TRBJ1-1; D remains ambiguous. DNA of the CDR3: TGCGCCAGCAGCTTGGCCGGTGATTACACTGAAGCTTTCTTT. Protein: CASSLAGDYTEAFF.